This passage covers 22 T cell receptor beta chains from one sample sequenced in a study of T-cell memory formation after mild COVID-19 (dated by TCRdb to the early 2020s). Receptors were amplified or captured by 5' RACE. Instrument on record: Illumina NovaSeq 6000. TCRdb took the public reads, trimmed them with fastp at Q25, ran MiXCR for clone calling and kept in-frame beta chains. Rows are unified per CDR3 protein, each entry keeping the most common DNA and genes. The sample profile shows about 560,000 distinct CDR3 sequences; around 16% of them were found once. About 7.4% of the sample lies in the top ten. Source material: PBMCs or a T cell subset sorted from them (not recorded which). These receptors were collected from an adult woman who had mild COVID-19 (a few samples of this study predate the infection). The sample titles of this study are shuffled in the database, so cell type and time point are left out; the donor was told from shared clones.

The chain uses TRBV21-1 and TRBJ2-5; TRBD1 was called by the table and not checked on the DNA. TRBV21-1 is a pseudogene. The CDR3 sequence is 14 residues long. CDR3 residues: CASSKSRGQGTQYF. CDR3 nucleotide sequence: TGTGCCAGCAGCAAGTCGAGGGGGCAGGGGACCCAGTACTTC.

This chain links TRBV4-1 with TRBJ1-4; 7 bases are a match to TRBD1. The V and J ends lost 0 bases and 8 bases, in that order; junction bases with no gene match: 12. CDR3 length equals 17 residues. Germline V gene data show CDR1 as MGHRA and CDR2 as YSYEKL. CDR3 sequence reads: CASSQERERGPWEKLFF. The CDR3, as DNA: TGCGCCAGCAGCCAAGAAAGGGAAAGGGGGCCCTGGGAAAAACTGTTTTTT.

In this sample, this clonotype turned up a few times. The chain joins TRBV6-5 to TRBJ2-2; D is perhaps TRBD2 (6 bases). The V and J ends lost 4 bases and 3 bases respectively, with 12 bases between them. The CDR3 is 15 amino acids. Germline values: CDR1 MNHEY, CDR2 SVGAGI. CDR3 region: CASSLLASYTGELFF. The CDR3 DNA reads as TGTGCCAGCAGTTTACTAGCTTCTTACACCGGGGAGCTGTTTTTT.

The CDR3 sequence: CASSQELSGANVLTF. For the CDR3, the DNA is TGCGCCAGCAGCCAAGAGCTATCTGGGGCCAACGTCCTGACTTTC. The rearrangement links TRBV4-3 to TRBJ2-6, with no clear D. With 0 bases removed from V and 1 base from J, the gap between germline ends came to 4 bases. The CDR3 has 15 residues. The germline V gene encodes CDR1 LGHNA and CDR2 YSLEER.

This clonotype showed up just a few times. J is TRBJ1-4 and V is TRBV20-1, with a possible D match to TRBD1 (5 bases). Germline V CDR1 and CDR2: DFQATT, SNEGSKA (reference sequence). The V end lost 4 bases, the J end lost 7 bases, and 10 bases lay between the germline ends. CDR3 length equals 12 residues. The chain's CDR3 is CSAMGTVEKLFF. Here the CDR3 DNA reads TGCAGTGCTATGGGGACGGTTGAAAAACTGTTTTTT.

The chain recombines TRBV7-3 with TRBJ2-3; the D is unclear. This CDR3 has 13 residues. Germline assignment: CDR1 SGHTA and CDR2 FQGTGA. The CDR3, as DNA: TGTGCGCCAGGCGTCTCTAGCACAGATACGCAGTATTTT. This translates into CAPGVSSTDTQYF.

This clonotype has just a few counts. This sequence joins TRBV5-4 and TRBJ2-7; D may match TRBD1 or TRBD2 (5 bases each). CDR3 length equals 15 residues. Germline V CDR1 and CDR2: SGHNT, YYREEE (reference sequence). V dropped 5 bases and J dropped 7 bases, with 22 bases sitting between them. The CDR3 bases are TGTGCCAGCAGTCAAACCGGGACCTCTCTACGGGAGCAGTACTTC. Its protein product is CASSQTGTSLREQYF.

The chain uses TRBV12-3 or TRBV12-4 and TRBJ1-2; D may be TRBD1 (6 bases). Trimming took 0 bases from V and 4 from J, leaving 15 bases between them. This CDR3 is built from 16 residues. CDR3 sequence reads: CASSLASAGVSYGYTF. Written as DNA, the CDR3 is TGTGCCAGCAGTTTAGCCTCGGCAGGGGTTAGCTATGGCTACACCTTC.

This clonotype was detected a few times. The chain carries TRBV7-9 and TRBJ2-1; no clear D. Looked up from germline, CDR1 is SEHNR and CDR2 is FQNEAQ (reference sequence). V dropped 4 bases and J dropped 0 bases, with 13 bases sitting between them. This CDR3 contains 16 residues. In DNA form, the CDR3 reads TGTGCCAGCAGCTCGTCCAGGCTAGGCTCCTACAATGAGCAGTTCTTC. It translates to CASSSSRLGSYNEQFF.

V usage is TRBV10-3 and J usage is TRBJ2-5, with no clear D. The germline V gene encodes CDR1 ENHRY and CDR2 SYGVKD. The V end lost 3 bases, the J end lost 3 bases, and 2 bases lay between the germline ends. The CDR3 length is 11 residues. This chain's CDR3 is CAISEKETQYF. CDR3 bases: TGTGCCATCAGTGAAAAAGAGACCCAGTACTTC.

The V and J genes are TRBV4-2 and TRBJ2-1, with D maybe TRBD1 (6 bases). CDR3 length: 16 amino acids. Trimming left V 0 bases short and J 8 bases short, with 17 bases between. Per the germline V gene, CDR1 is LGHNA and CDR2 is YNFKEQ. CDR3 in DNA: TGTGCCAGCAGCCAAGATGTGTACAGGGTGAGGGATGAGCAGTTCTTC. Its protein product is CASSQDVYRVRDEQFF.

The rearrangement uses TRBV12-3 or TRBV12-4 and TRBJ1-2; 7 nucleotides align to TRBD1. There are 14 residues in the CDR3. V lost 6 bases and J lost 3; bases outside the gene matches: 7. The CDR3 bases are TGTGCCAGCAGGTCCAGGACAGGCCACTATGGCTACACCTTC. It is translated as CASRSRTGHYGYTF.

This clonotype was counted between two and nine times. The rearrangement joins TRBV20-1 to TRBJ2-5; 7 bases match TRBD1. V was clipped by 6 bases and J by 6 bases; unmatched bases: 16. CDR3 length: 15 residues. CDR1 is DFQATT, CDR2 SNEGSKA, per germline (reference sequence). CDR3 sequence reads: CSAEVRGTPRQTQYF. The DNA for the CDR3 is TGCAGTGCCGAAGTCAGGGGGACCCCACGGCAGACCCAGTACTTC.

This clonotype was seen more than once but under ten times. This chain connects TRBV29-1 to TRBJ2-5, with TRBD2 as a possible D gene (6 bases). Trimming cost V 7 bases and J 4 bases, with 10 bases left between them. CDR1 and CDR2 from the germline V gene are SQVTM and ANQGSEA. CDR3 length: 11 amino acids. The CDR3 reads CSAKAGETQYF. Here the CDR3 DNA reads TGCAGCGCCAAAGCGGGAGAGACCCAGTACTTC.

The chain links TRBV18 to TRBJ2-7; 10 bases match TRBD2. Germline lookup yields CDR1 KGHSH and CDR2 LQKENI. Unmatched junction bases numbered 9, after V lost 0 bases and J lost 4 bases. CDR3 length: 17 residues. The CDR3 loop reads CASSPPRLAGVVYEQYF. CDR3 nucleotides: TGTGCCAGCTCACCACCCCGCCTAGCGGGAGTAGTTTACGAGCAGTACTTC.

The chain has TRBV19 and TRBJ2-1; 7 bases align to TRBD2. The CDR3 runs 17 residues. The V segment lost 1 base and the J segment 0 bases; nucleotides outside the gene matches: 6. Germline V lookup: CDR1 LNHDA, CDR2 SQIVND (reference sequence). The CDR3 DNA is TGTGCCAGTAGTATAGGGGGAGGGTTAAGCTCCTACAATGAGCAGTTCTTC. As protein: CASSIGGGLSSYNEQFF.

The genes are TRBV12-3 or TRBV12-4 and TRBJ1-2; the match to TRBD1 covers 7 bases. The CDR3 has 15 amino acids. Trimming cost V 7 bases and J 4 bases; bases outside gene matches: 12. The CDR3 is CASTVGDRGGYGYTF. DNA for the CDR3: TGTGCCAGCACCGTAGGGGACAGAGGTGGCTATGGCTACACCTTC.

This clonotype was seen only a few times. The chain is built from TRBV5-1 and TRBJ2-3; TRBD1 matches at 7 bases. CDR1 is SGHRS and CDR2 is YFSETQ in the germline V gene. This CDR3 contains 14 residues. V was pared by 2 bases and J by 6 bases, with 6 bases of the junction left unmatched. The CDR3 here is CASSFATGMDTQYF. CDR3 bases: TGCGCCAGCAGCTTCGCGACAGGGATGGATACGCAGTATTTT.

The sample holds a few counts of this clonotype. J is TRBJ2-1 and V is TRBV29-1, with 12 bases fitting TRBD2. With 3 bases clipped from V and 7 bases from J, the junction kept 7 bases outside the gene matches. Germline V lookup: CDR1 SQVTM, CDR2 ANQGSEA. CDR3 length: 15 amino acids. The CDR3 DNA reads TGCAGCGTTGACACGGGACTAGCGGGTGAAAATGAGCAGTTCTTC. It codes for CSVDTGLAGENEQFF.

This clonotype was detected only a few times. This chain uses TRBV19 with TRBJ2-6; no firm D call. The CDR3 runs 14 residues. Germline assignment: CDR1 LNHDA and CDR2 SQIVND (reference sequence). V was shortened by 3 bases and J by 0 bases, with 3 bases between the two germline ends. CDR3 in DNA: TGTGCCAGTAGTATCGGCTCTGGGGCCAACGTCCTGACTTTC. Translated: CASSIGSGANVLTF.

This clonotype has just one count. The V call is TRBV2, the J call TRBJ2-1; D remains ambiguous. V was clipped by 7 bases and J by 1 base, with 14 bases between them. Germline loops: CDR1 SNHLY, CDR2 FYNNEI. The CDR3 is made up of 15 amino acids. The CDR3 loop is CASIGERSSYNEQFF. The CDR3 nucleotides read TGTGCCAGCATAGGCGAGAGATCTTCCTACAATGAGCAGTTCTTC.

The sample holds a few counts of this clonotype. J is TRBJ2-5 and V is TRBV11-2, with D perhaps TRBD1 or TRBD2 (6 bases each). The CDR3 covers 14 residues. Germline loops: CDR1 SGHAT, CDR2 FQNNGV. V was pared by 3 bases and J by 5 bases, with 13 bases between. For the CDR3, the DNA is TGTGCCAGCAGCTTCGAGAGGGGGAGGGAGACCCAGTACTTC. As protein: CASSFERGRETQYF.